This T cell receptor beta chain originates from a study of blood T cell repertoires in COVID-19. The overall study: There were acute and convalescent COVID-19 samples, and they came from the United States, Italy and Spain.

Germline loops: CDR1 SGDLS, CDR2 YYNGEE. V lost 2 bases to trimming and J lost 5 bases; unmatched junction nucleotides: 5. The CDR3 consists of 15 residues. Participants came from fewer than 25 US areas, aged about 18 to 95 years. Cohort placement rested on clinical history that participants reported themselves. Study processing details: Nucleated cell counts were estimated from reference gene primer amplification. The repertoire was sequenced with immunoSEQ multiplex PCR; TCRdb's copy has only in-frame clones and lacks some. V and J calls and clone size are as listed in that table; D and trimming were resolved from the DNA. The table shows about 160,000 clones, with more than 65% occurring only once.

The clonotype originates from a woman in her thirties or forties with acute COVID-19. The source material was PBMCs or T cells enriched from blood (not recorded which). The rearrangement uses TRBV9 and TRBJ2-1; 9 bases map to TRBD2. DNA of the CDR3: TGTGCCAGCAGCGTTTTGACTAGCGGAGACAATGAGCAGTTCTTC. It codes for CASSVLTSGDNEQFF.